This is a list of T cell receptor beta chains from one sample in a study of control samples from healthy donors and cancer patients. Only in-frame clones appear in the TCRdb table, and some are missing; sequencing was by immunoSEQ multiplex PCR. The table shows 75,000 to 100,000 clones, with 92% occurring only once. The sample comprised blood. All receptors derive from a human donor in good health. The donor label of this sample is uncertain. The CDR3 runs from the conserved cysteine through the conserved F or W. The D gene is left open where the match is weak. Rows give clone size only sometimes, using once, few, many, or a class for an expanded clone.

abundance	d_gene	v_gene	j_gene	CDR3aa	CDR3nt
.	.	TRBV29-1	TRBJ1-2	CSVTENYGYTF	TGCAGCGTTACAGAGAACTATGGCTACACCTTC
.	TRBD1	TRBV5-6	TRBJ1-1	CASSPGTENTEAFF	TGTGCCAGCAGCCCCGGGACAGAGAACACTGAAGCTTTCTTT
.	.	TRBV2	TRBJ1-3	CASSHPPRGSSGNTIYF	TGTGCCAGCAGCCACCCCCCCAGGGGCTCCTCTGGAAACACCATATATTTT
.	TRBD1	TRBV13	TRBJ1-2	CASSTQGTGPYGYTF	TGTGCCAGCAGCACACAGGGGACGGGTCCCTATGGCTACACCTTC
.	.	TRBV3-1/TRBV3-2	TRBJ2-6	CASSQASSSGANVLTF	TGTGCCAGCAGCCAAGCCTCGAGCTCTGGGGCCAACGTCCTGACTTTC
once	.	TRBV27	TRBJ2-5	CASSALKGQETQYF	TGTGCCAGCAGTGCCCTAAAGGGGCAGGAGACCCAGTACTTC
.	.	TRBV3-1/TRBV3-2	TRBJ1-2	CASSQGSGSTNYGYTF	TGTGCCAGCAGCCAAGGAAGCGGAAGCACTAACTATGGCTACACCTTC
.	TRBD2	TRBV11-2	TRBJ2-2	CASSARTSGGGRTGELFF	TGTGCCAGCAGCGCCCGGACTAGCGGGGGGGGGCGCACCGGGGAGCTGTTTTTT
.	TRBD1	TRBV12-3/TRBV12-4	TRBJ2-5	CASQTGVETQYF	TGTGCCAGCCAGACAGGGGTAGAGACCCAGTACTTC
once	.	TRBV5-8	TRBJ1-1	CASSAQGFGAFF	TGTGCCAGCAGCGCGCAGGGGTTTGGCGCTTTCTTT
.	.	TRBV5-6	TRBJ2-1	CASSHKMTRGQFF	TGTGCCAGCAGCCACAAGATGACCCGGGGGCAGTTCTTC
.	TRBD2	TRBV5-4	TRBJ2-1	CASSSGGLAGGYNEQFF	TGTGCCAGCAGCTCGGGAGGGCTAGCGGGGGGGTACAATGAGCAGTTCTTC
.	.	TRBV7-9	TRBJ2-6	CASSTRTAMIWGANVLTF	TGTGCCAGCAGCACCCGGACAGCGATGATATGGGGGGCCAACGTCCTGACTTTC
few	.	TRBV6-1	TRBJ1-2	CASSEPSLGTWRDGYTF	TGTGCCAGCAGTGAACCATCCCTCGGCACATGGAGAGACGGCTACACCTTC
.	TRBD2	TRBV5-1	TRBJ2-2	CASSLGLAGVDTGELFF	TGCGCCAGCAGCTTGGGACTAGCGGGGGTCGACACCGGGGAGCTGTTTTTT
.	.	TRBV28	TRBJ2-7	CASSSKPYEQYF	TGTGCCAGCAGTTCAAAGCCCTACGAGCAGTACTTC
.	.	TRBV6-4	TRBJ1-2	CASSDLGVGYTF	TGTGCCAGCAGTGACCTGGGGGTCGGCTACACCTTC
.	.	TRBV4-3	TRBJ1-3	CASSQASRGLKAGNTIYF	TGCGCCAGCAGCCAAGCCTCCCGGGGGCTCAAAGCTGGAAACACCATATATTTT
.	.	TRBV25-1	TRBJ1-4	CASSRRSATNEKLFF	TGTGCCAGCAGTCGGCGGAGTGCAACTAATGAAAAACTGTTTTTT
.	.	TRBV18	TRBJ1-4	CASSPTGDDSEKLFF	TGTGCCAGCTCCCCAACAGGAGACGATTCTGAAAAACTGTTTTTT
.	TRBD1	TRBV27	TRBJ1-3	CASSFRTGGGNTIYF	TGTGCCAGCAGTTTTAGAACAGGGGGTGGAAACACCATATATTTT
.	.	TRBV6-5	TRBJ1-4	CASRGTGLGEKLFF	TGTGCCAGCAGGGGGACGGGTCTCGGCGAAAAACTGTTTTTT
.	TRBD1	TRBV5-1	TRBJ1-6	CASSSGQGASPLHF	TGCGCCAGCAGTTCGGGACAGGGGGCTTCACCCCTCCACTTT
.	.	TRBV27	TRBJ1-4	CASSSHRSATNEKLFF	TGTGCCAGCAGTTCCCATAGGTCCGCAACTAATGAAAAACTGTTTTTT
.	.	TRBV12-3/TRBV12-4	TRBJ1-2	CASSEQGGYGYTF	TGTGCCAGCAGCGAACAGGGAGGGTACGGCTACACCTTC
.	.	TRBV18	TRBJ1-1	CASSPLGKGNTEAFF	TGTGCCAGCTCACCACTAGGGAAGGGGAACACTGAAGCTTTCTTT
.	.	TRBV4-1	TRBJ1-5	CASSQDYSLGVPQHF	TGCGCCAGCAGCCAAGATTACAGCTTGGGGGTGCCCCAGCATTTT
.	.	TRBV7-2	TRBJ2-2	CASSQTLTNTGELFF	TGTGCCAGCAGCCAAACACTTACCAACACCGGGGAGCTGTTTTTT
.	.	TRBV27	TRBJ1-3	CASSFSGSGNTIYF	TGTGCCAGCAGTTTTTCGGGGTCTGGAAACACCATATATTTT
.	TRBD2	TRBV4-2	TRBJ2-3	CASTGLADTDTQYF	TGTGCCAGCACGGGACTAGCGGATACAGATACGCAGTATTTT
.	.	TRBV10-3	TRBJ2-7	CAISGGGHGDRTYEQYF	TGTGCCATCAGTGGGGGGGGACATGGGGATAGAACCTACGAGCAGTACTTC